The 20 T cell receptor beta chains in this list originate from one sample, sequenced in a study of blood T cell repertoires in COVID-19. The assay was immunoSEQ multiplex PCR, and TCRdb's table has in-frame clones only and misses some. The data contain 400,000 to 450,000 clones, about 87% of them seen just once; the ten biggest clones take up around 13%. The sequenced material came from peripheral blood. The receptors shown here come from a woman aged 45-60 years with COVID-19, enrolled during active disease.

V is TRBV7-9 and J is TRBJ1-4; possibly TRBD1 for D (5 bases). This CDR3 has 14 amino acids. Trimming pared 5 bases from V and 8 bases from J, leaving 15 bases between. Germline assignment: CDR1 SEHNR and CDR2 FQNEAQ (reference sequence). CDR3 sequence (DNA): TGTGCCAGCAGCCCGACAGCGGGGGGAGAAAAACTGTTTTTT. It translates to CASSPTAGGEKLFF. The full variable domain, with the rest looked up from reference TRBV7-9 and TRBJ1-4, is DTGVSQNPRHKITKRGQNVTFRCDPISEHNRLYWYRQTLGQGPEFLTYFQNEAQLEKSRLLSDRFSAERPKGSFSTLEIQRTEQGDSAMYLCASSPTAGGEKLFFGSGTQLSVL.

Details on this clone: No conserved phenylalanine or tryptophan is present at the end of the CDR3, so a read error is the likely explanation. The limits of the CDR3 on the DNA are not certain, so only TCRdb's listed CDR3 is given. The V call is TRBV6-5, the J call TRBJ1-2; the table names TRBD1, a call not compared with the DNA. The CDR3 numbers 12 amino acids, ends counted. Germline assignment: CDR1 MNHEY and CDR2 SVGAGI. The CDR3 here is CASSYDRGPLSI.

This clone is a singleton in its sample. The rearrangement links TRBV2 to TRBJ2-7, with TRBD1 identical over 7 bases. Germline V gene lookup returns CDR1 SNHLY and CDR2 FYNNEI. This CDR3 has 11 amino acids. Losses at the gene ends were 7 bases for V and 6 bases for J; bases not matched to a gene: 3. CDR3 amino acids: CASKGAGEQYF. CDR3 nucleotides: TGTGCCAGCAAGGGGGCGGGCGAGCAGTACTTC.

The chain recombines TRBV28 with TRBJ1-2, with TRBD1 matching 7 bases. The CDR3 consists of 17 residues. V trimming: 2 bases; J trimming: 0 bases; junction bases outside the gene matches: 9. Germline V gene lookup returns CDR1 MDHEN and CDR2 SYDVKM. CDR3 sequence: CASSLERGQFPNYGYTF. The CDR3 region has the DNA TGTGCCAGCAGTTTAGAAAGGGGGCAGTTTCCTAACTATGGCTACACCTTC.

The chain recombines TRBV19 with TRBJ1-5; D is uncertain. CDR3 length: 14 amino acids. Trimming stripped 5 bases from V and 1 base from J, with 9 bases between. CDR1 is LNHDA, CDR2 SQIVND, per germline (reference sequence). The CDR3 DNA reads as TGTGCCAGTAGTGAGGACTCCAGCAATCAGCCCCAGCATTTT. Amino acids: CASSEDSSNQPQHF.

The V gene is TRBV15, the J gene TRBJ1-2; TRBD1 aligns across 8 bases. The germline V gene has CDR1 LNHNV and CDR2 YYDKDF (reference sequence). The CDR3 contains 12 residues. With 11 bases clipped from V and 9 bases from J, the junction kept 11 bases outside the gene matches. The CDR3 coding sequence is TGTGCCGCTAAAGGGACAGGAAGTAGCTACACCTTC. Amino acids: CAAKGTGSSYTF.

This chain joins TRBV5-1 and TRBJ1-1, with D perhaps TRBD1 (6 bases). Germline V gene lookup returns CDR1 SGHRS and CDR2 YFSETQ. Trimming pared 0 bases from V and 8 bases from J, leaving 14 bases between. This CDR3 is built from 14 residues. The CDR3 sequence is CASSLETGGAEAFF. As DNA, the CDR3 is TGCGCCAGCAGCTTGGAGACAGGCGGAGCCGAAGCTTTCTTT.

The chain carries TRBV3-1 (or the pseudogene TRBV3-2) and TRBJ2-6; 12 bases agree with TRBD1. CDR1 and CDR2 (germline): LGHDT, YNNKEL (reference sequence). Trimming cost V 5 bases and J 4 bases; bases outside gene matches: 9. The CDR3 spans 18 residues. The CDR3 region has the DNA TGTGCCAGCAGCTCGCCGGGACAGGGGGCAAGGGGGGCCAACGTCCTGACTTTC. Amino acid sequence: CASSSPGQGARGANVLTF.

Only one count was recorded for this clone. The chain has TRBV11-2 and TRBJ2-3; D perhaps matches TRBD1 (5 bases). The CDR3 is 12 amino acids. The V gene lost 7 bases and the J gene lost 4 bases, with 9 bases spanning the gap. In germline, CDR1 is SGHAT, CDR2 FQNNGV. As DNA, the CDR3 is TGTGCCAGCACCGAAGGGGCAGATACGCAGTATTTT. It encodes CASTEGADTQYF.

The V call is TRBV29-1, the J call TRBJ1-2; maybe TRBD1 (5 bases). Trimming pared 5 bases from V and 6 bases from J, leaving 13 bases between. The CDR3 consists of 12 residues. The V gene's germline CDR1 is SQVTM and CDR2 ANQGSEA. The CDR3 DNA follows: TGCAGCGTTATCGGGACTGACAATGGCTACACCTTC. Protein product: CSVIGTDNGYTF.

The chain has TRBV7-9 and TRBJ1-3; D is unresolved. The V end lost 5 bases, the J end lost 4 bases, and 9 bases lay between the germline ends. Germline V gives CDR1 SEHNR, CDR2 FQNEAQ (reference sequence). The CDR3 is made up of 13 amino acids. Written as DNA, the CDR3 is TGTGCCAGCAGCGCGTGGGCCGGAAACACCATATATTTT. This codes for CASSAWAGNTIYF.

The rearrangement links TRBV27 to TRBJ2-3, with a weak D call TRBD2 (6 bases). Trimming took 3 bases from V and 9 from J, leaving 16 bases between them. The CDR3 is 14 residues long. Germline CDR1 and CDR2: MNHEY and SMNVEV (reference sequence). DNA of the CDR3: TGTGCCAGCAGTTTTCCCAGCGCTGGGGGGACGCAGTATTTT. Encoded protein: CASSFPSAGGTQYF.

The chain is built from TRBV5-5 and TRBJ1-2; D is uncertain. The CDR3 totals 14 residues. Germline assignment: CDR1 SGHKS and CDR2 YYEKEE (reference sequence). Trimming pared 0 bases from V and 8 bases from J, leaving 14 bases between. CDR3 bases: TGTGCCAGCAGCTTGGGACTCACGGTTTGGGGCTACACCTTC. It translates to CASSLGLTVWGYTF.

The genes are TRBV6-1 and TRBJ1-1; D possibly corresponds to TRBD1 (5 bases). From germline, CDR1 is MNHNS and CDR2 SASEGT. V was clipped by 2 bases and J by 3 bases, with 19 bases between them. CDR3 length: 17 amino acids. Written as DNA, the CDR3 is TGTGCCAGCAGTGAAACTGGAGCAGGGTTAATAGACACTGAAGCTTTCTTT. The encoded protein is CASSETGAGLIDTEAFF.

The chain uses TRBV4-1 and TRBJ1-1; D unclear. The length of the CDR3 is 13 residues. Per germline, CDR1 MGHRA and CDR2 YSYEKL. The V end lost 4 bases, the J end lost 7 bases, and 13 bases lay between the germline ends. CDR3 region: CASSLAGWDEAFF. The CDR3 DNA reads TGCGCCAGCAGCCTCGCGGGGTGGGATGAAGCTTTCTTT.

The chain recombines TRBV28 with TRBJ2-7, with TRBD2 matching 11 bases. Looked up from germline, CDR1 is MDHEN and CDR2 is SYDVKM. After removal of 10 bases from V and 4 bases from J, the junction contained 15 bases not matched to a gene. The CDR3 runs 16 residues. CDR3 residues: CATSRALAGGWYEQYF. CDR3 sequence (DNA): TGTGCCACCTCCCGAGCGCTAGCGGGGGGCTGGTACGAGCAGTACTTC.

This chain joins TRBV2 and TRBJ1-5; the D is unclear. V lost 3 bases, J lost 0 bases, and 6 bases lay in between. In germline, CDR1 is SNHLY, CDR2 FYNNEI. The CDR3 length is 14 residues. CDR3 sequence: CASSDAVSNQPQHF. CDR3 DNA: TGTGCCAGCAGTGATGCAGTTAGCAATCAGCCCCAGCATTTT.

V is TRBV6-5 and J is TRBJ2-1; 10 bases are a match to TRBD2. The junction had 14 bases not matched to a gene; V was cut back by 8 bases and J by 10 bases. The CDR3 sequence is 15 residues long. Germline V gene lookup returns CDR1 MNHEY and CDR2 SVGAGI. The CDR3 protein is CASAELAGIPGEQFF. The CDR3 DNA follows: TGTGCCAGCGCCGAACTAGCGGGGATTCCGGGGGAGCAGTTCTTC.

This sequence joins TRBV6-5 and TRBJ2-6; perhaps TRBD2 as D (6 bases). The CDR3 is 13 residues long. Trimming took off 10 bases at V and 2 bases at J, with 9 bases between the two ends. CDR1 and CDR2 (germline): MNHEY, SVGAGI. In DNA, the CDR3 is TGTGCCATTGGGAGGACTGGGGCCAACGTCCTGACTTTC. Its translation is CAIGRTGANVLTF.

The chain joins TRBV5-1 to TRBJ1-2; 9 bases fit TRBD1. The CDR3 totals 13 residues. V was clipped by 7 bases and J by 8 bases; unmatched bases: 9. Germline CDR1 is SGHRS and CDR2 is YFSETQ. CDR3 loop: CASGPGQGSGYTF. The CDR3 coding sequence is TGCGCCAGCGGGCCGGGACAGGGAAGCGGCTACACCTTC.